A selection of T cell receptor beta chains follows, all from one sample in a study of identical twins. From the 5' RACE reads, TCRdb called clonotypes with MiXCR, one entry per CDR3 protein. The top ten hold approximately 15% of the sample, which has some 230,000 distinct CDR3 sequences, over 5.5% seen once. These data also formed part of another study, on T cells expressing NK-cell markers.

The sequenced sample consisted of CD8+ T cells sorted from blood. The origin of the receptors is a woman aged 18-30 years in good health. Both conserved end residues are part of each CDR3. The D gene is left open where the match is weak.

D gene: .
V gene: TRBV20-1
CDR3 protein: CSHEWVHPEDDTEAFF

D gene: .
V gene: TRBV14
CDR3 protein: CASSQEMVDGYTF

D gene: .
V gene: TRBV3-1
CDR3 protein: CASSHSNGYEQYF

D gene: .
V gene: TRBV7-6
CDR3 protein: CASSLVHLTGAGTWETQYF

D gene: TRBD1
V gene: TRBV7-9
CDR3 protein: CASSGGTEAYEQYF

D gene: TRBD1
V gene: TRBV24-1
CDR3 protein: CATSDGGQDTGELFF

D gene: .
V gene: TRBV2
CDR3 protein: CASKGGYTF

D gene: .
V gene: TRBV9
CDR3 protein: CASSVGGAGHNEQFF

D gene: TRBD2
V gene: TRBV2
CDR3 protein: CASWLAVSSYEQYF

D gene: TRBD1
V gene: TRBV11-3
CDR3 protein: CASSLRQGGRSDTQYF

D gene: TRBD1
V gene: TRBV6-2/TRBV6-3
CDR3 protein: CASSYRLDRGSGANVLTF

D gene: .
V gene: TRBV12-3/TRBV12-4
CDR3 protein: CASREELATSYTF

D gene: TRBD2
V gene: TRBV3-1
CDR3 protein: CASKPNGLAGVFRETQYF

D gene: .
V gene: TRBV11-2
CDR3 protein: CASSSQGRSTDTQYF

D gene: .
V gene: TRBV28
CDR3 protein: CASCFNGDYYYGYTF

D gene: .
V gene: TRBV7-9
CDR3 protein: CASSLYTQETQYF

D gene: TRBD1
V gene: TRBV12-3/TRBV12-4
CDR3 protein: CASSPPGQSYGYTF

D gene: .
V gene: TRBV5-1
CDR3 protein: CASKHDLGSSYEQYF

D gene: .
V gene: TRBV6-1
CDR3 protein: CATGDGYTGELFF

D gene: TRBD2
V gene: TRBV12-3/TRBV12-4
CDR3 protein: CASSIGLAGGQETQYF

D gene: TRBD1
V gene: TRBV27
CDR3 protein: CASSRGTGNEQYF

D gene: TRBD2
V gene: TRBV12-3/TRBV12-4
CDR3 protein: CASTQLAPPGDEQFF

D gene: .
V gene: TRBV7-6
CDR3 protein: CASSLADSTAYEQYF

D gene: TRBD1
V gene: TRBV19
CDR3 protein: CASFSGTGYTGELFF

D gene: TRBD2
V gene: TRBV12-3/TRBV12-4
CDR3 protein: CASSFRRELNEQFF

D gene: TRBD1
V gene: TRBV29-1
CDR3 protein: CSVPQGIEAFF

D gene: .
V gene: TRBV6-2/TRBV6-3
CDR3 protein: CATDTGGFNQPQHF

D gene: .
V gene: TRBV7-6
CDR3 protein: CASSWGLTYEQYF

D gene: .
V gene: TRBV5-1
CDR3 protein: CASTSTNGPQRDTQYF

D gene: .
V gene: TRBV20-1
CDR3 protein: CSARVTDTQYF

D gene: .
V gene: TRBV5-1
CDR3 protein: CASSLGVGVREQFF

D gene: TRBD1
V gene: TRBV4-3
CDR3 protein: CASSYRPTGGGETQYF

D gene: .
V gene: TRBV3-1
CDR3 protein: CASSHEAMLTDTQYF

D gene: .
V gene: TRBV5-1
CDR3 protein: CASSLVGGASYEQYF

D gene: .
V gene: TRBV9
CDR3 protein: CASSVGVGMEPQHF

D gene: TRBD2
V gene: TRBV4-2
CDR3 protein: CASSQNALGLASDTQYF

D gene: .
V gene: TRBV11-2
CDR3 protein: CASTQIGGFEQYF

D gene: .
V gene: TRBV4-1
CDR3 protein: CASSQEPRRGYEQYF

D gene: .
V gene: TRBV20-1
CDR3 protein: CSASSLESPGYEQYF

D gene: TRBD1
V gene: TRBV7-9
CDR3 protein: CASRSTRGQRTEAFF

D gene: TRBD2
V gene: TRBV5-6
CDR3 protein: CASSWGSGRYEQYF

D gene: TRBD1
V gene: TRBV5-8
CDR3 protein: CASSESKGAGYEQYF

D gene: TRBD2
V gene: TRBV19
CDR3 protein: CASSPLAASTDTQYF

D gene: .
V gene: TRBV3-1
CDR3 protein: CASTKQVAGAPGSEQFF

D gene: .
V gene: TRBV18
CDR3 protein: CASSPPGAEAFF

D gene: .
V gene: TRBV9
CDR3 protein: CASSGNKQFF

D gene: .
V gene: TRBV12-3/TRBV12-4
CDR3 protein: CASSFSGDQETQYF

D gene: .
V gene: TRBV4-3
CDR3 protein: CASSQDWAGEAFF

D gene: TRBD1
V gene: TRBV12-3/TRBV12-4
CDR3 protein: CASSYGTVEAFF

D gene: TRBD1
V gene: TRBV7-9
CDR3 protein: CASSLGTGVYGYTF

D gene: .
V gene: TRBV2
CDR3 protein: CASRQELLDTQYF

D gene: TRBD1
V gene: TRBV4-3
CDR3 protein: CASSQGTGRETQYF

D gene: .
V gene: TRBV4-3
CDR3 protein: CASSQEGTARETQYF

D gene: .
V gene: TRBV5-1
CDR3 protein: CASSPDMQRGNTIYF

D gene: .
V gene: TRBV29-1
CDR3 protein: CSVVLAPNEQFF

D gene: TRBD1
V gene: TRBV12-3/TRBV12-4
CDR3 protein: CASSAGDRDGNREETQYF

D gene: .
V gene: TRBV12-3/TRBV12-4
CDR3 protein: CASGPGDYGYTF